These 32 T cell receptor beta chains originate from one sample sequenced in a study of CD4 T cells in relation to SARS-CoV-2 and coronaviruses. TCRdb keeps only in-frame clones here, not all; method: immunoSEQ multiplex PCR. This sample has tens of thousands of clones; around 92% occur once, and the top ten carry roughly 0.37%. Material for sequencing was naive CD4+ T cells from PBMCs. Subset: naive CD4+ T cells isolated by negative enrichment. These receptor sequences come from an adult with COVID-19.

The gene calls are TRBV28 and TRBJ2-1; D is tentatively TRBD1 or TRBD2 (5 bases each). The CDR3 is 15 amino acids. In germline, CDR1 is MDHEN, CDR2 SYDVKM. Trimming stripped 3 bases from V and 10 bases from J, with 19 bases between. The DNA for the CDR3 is TGTGCCAGCAGTTTCCTGTTGAGAGGGGTGGGCGAGCAGTTCTTC. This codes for CASSFLLRGVGEQFF.

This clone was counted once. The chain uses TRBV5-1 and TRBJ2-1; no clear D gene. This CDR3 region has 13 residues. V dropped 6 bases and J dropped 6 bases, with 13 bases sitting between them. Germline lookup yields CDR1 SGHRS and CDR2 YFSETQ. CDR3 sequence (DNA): TGCGCCAGCAAGCTAAGCGTCCCCAATGAGCAGTTCTTC. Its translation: CASKLSVPNEQFF.

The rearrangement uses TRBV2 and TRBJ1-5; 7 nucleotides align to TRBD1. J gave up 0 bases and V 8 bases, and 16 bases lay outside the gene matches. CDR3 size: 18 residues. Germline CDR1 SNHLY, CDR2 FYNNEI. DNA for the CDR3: TGTGCCAGCTGTTGGGACAGAAGATTCCCTTATAGCAATCAGCCCCAGCATTTT. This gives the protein CASCWDRRFPYSNQPQHF.

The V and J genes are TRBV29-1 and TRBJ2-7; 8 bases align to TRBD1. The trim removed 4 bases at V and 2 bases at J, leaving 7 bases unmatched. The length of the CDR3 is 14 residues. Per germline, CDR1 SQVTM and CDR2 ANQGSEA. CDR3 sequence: CSVGHRGVAYEQYF. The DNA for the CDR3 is TGCAGCGTTGGACACAGGGGGGTAGCCTACGAGCAGTACTTC.

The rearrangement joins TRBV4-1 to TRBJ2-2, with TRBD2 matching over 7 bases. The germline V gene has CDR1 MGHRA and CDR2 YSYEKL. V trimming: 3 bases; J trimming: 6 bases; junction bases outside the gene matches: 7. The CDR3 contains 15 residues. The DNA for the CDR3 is TGCGCCAGCAGCCAGGGACTACGACCGTCCGGGGAGCTGTTTTTT. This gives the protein CASSQGLRPSGELFF.

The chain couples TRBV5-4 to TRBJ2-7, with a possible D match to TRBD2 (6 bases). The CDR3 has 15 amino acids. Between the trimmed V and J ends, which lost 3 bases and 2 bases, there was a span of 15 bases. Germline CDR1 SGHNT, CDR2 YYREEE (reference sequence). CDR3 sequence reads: CASSWDSNLPYEQYF. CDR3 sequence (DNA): TGTGCCAGCAGCTGGGACTCGAATTTGCCCTACGAGCAGTACTTC.

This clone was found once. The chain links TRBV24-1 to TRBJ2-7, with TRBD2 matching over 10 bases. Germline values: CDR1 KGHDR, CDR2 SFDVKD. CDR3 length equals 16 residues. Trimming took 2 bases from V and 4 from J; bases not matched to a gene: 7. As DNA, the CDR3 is TGTGCCACCAGTGATTCAACCGGGACTAGCGCTTACGAGCAGTACTTC. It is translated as CATSDSTGTSAYEQYF.

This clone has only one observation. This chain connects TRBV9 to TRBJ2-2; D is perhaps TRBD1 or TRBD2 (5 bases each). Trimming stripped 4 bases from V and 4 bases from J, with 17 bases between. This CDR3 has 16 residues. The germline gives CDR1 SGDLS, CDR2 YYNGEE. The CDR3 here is CASSPHPGPGTGELFF. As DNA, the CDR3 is TGTGCCAGCAGCCCCCATCCGGGGCCGGGCACCGGGGAGCTGTTTTTT. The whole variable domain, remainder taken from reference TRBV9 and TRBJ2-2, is DSGVTQTPKHLITATGQRVTLRCSPRSGDLSVYWYQQSLDQGLQFLIQYYNGEERAKGNILERFSAQQFPDLHSELNLSSLELGDSALYFCASSPHPGPGTGELFFGEGSRLTVL.

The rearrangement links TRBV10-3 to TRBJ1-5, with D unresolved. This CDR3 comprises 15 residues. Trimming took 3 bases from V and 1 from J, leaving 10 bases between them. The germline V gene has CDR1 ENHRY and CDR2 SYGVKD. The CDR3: CAISDGRESNQPQHF. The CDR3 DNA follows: TGTGCCATCAGTGACGGTAGAGAGAGCAATCAGCCCCAGCATTTT.

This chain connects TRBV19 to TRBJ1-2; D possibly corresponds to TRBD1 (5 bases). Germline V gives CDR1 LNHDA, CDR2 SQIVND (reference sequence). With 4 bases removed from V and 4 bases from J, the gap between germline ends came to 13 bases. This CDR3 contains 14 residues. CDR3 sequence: CASSTIGQGYGYTF. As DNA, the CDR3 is TGTGCCAGTAGTACCATAGGGCAGGGCTATGGCTACACCTTC.

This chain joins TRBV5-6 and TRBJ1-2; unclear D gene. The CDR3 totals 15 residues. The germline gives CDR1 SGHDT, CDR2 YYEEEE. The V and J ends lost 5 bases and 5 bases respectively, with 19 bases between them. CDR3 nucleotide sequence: TGTGCCAGCAGTCCGATGCCCTCTGTCTTTTATGGCTACACCTTC. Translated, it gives CASSPMPSVFYGYTF.

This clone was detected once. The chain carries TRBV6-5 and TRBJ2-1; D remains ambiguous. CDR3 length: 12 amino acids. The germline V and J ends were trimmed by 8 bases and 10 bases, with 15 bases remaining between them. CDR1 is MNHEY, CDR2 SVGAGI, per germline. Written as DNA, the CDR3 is TGTGCCAGCCGTCCCGCCGTAGGAGAGCAGTTCTTC. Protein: CASRPAVGEQFF.

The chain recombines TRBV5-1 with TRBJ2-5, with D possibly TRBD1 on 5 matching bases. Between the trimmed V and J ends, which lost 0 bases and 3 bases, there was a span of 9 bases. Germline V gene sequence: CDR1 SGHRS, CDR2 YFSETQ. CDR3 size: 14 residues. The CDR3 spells CASSLGGAEETQYF. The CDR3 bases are TGCGCCAGCAGCTTGGGGGGCGCGGAAGAGACCCAGTACTTC.

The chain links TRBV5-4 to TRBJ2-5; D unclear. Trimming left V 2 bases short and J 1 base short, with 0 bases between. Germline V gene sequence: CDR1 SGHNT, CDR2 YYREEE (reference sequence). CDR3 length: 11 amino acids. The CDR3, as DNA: TGTGCCAGCAGCTTCCAAGAGACCCAGTACTTC. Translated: CASSFQETQYF.

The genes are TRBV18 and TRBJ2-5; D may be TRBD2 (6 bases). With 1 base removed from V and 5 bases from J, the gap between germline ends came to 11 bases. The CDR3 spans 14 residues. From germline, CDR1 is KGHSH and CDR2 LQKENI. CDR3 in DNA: TGTGCCAGCTCACCACGGCGGGGATTCGAGACCCAGTACTTC. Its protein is CASSPRRGFETQYF.

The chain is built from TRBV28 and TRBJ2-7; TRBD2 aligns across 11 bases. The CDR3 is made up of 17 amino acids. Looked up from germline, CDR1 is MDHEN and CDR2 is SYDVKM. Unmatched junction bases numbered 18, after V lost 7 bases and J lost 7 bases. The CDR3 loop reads CASIPLAGGLGAKEQYF. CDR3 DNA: TGTGCCAGCATTCCGCTAGCGGGAGGATTGGGGGCTAAAGAGCAGTACTTC. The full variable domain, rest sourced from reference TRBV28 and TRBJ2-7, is DVKVTQSSRYLVKRTGEKVFLECVQDMDHENMFWYRQDPGLGLRLIYFSYDVKMKEKGDIPEGYSVSREKKERFSLILESASTNQTSMYLCASIPLAGGLGAKEQYFGPGTRLTVT.

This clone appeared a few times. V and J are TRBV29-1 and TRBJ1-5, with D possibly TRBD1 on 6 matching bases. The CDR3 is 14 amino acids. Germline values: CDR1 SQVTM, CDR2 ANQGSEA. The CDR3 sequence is CSAVTGFGNQPQHF. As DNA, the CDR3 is TGCAGTGCCGTTACAGGGTTCGGCAATCAGCCCCAGCATTTT.

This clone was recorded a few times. CDR3 bases: TGTGCCAGCAGCTTGCGAGAAAGCGGTTCCTACAATGAGCAGTTCTTC. Its protein product is CASSLRESGSYNEQFF. The rearrangement joins TRBV11-1 to TRBJ2-1, with D possibly TRBD2 on 5 matching bases. Trimming cost V 3 bases and J 1 base, with 13 bases left between them. This CDR3 spans 16 amino acids. The germline gives CDR1 SGHAT, CDR2 FQDESV (reference sequence). Variable domain in full (rest from reference TRBV11-1 and TRBJ2-1): EAEVAQSPRYKITEKSQAVAFWCDPISGHATLYWYRQILGQGPELLVQFQDESVVDDSQLPKDRFSAERLKGVDSTLKIQPAELGDSAMYLCASSLRESGSYNEQFFGPGTRLTVL.

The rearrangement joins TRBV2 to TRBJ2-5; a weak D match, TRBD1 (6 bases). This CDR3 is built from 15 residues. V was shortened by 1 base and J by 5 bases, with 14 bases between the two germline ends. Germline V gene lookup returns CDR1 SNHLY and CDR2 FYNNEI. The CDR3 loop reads CASSEGQDPGETQYF. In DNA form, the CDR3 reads TGTGCCAGCAGTGAAGGACAGGACCCCGGGGAGACCCAGTACTTC.

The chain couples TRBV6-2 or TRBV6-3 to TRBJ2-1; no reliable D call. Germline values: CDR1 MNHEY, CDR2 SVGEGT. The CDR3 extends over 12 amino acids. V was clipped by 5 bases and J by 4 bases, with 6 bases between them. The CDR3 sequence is CASSRRYNEQFF. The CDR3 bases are TGTGCCAGCAGTCGAAGGTACAATGAGCAGTTCTTC.

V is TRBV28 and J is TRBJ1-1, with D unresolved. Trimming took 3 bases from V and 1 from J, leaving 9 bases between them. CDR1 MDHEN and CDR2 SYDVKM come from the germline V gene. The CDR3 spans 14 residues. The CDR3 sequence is CASSFSRKNTEAFF. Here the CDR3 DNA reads TGTGCCAGCAGTTTTAGCCGGAAGAACACTGAAGCTTTCTTT.

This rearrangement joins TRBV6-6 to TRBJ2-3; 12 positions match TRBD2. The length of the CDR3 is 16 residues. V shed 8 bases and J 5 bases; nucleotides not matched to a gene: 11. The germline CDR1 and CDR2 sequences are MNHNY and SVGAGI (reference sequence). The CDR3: CASRLAGGPLGDTQYF. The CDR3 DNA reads TGTGCCAGCCGGCTAGCGGGAGGGCCGCTGGGAGATACGCAGTATTTT.

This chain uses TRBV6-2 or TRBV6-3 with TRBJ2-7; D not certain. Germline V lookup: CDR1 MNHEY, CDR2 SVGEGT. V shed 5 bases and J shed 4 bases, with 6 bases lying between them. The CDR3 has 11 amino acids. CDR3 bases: TGTGCCAGCAGTGACGGTTACGAGCAGTACTTC. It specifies CASSDGYEQYF.

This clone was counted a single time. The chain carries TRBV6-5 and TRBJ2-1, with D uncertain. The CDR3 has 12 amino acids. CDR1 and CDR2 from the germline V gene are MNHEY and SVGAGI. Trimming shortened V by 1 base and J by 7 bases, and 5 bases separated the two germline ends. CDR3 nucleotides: TGTGCCAGCAGTTACTTAAATAATGAGCAGTTCTTC. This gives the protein CASSYLNNEQFF.

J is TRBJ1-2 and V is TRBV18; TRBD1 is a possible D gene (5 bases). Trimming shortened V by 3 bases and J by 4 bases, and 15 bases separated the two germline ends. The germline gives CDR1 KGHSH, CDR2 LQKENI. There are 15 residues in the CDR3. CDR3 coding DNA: TGTGCCAGCTCACCGGAGGAGGGGCGAGGCTATGGCTACACCTTC. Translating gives CASSPEEGRGYGYTF.

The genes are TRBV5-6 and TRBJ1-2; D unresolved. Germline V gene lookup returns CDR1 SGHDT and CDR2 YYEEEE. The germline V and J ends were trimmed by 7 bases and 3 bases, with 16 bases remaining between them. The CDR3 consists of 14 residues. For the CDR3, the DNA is TGTGCCAGCTCGACGCAAAGGGTGGACTATGGCTACACCTTC. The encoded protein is CASSTQRVDYGYTF.

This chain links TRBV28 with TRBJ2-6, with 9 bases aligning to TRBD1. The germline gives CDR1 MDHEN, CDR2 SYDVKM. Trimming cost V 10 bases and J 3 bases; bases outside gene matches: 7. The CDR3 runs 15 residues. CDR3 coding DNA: TGTGCCATCGGACAGGGGCAGGTTGGGGCCAACGTCCTGACTTTC. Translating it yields CAIGQGQVGANVLTF.

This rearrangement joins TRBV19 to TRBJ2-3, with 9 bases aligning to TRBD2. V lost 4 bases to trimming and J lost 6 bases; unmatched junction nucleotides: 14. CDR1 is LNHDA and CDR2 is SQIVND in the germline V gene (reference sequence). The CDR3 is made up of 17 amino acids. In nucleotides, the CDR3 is TGTGCCAGTAGTAGGGGTGCATCGGTAGCGGGAGTGGATACGCAGTATTTT. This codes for CASSRGASVAGVDTQYF.

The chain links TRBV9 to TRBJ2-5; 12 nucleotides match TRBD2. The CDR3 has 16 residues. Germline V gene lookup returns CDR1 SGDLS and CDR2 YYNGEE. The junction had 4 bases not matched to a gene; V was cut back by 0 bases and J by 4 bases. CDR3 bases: TGTGCCAGCAGCGTAGGGGGGGGACTAGCGGGAGAGACCCAGTACTTC. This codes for CASSVGGGLAGETQYF.

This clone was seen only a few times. The CDR3 loop reads CASSLMEGSEQYF. In DNA form, the CDR3 reads TGTGCCAGCAGCTTAATGGAGGGATCCGAGCAGTACTTC. The chain has TRBV7-3 and TRBJ2-7; TRBD2 might be the D (6 bases). This CDR3 spans 13 amino acids. Trimming stripped 1 base from V and 6 bases from J, with 10 bases between. Germline loops: CDR1 SGHTA, CDR2 FQGTGA.

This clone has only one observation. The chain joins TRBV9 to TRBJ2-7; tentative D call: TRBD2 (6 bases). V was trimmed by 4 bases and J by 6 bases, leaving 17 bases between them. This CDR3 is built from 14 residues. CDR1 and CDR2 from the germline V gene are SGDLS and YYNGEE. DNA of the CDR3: TGTGCCAGCAGCAAAAGGACTAACGAGGGCGAGCAGTACTTC. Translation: CASSKRTNEGEQYF. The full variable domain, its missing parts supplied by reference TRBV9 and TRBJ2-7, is DSGVTQTPKHLITATGQRVTLRCSPRSGDLSVYWYQQSLDQGLQFLIQYYNGEERAKGNILERFSAQQFPDLHSELNLSSLELGDSALYFCASSKRTNEGEQYFGPGTRLTVT.

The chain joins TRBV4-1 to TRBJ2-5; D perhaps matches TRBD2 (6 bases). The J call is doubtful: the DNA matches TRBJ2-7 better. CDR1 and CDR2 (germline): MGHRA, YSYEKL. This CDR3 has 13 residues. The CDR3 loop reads CASRDWSSYEQYF. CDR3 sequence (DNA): TGCGCCTCGCGGGACTGGAGCTCCTACGAGCAGTACTTC.